These 10 T cell receptor beta chains came from one sample sequenced in a study of PD-1 blockade in classical Hodgkin lymphoma. Every patient had relapsed following autologous stem cell transplantation, and cohorts differed in brentuximab vedotin exposure. Clones were read by immunoSEQ multiplex PCR, and TCRdb kept only the in-frame ones, dropping some. The sample lists around 26,000 clones; approximately 78% were seen once. Material: peripheral blood mononuclear cells (PBMCs), obtained before the second cycle of nivolumab. The receptors here all came from a human donor with classical Hodgkin lymphoma.

This clone was seen a handful of times. This rearrangement joins TRBV12-5 to TRBJ2-7, with unresolved D. Trimming stripped 1 base from V and 1 base from J, with 11 bases between. CDR1 LGHNT and CDR2 FRNRAP come from the germline V gene. CDR3 length: 15 amino acids. In DNA form, the CDR3 reads TGTGCTAGTGGTTTGGAGCGATGGCCTTCCTACGAGCAGTACTTC. Amino acid sequence: CASGLERWPSYEQYF. Together with reference TRBV12-5 and TRBJ2-7, the CDR3 gives the full variable domain: DARVTQTPRHKVTEMGQEVTMRCQPILGHNTVFWYRQTMMQGLELLAYFRNRAPLDDSGMPKDRFSAEMPDATLATLKIQPSEPRDSAVYFCASGLERWPSYEQYFGPGTRLTVT.

This clone was recorded only once. This chain links TRBV7-8 with TRBJ2-5, with 9 bases identical to TRBD2. CDR1 and CDR2 from the germline V gene are SGHVS and FQNEAQ. The CDR3 extends over 16 amino acids. Trimming at V came to 1 base and at J to 6 bases, leaving 9 bases not matched to a gene. In DNA form, the CDR3 reads TGTGCCAGCAGCTTAGGGTCTAGCGGGGCGGTGAAGACCCAGTACTTC. This codes for CASSLGSSGAVKTQYF.

This chain links TRBV15 with TRBJ1-3; D unresolved. The CDR3 length is 15 residues. V was shortened by 3 bases and J by 4 bases, with 13 bases between the two germline ends. The germline V gene has CDR1 LNHNV and CDR2 YYDKDF (reference sequence). CDR3 nucleotide sequence: TGTGCCACCAGCAGGGGTCCTTCCGGAGGAAACACCATATATTTT. This encodes CATSRGPSGGNTIYF.

The gene calls are TRBV6-6 and TRBJ1-5, with 9 bases lining up with TRBD1. V was clipped by 4 bases and J by 7 bases; unmatched bases: 5. CDR1 and CDR2 (germline): MNHNY, SVGAGI (reference sequence). The length of the CDR3 is 14 residues. CDR3 nucleotides: TGTGCCAGCAGTTTGGACAGGGGAGGACAGCCCCAGCATTTT. This sequence encodes CASSLDRGGQPQHF.

The chain is built from TRBV4-3 and TRBJ1-1; possible D gene TRBD1, 6 bases. V was shortened by 0 bases and J by 0 bases, with 14 bases between the two germline ends. The germline V gene encodes CDR1 LGHNA and CDR2 YSLEER. The CDR3 loop spans 17 amino acids. In DNA form, the CDR3 reads TGCGCCAGCAGCCAAGATCGAGGAGGGGGATTGAACACTGAAGCTTTCTTT. This sequence encodes CASSQDRGGGLNTEAFF.

The table lists this clone with a few counts. The chain couples TRBV4-2 to TRBJ1-2; possibly TRBD1 for D (5 bases). V dropped 0 bases and J dropped 6 bases, with 17 bases sitting between them. Germline loops: CDR1 LGHNA, CDR2 YNFKEQ. The CDR3 loop spans 16 amino acids. CDR3 loop: CASSQDARPRGDGYTF. Here the CDR3 DNA reads TGTGCCAGCAGCCAAGATGCCCGACCGCGGGGGGATGGCTACACCTTC.

The rearrangement joins TRBV6-5 to TRBJ2-1; no firm D call. The germline gives CDR1 MNHEY, CDR2 SVGAGI. Trimming cost V 3 bases and J 2 bases, with 8 bases left between them. This CDR3 is built from 14 residues. The CDR3 coding sequence is TGTGCCAGCAGTTATTACTTTACCTACAATGAGCAGTTCTTC. Translation gives CASSYYFTYNEQFF.

The chain links TRBV7-6 to TRBJ2-5; no clear D gene. This CDR3 is built from 14 residues. V was pared by 2 bases and J by 0 bases, with 7 bases between. CDR1 is SGHVS and CDR2 is FNYEAQ in the germline V gene. For the CDR3, the DNA is TGTGCCAGCAGCTTACGCGGAGACCAAGAGACCCAGTACTTC. Translation gives CASSLRGDQETQYF.

The CDR3: CASSDSVGAGYEQYF. CDR3 nucleotide sequence: TGTGCCAGCAGTGACTCAGTCGGCGCCGGATACGAGCAGTACTTC. The chain has TRBV6-4 and TRBJ2-7; D gene ambiguous. Trimming removed 0 bases at V and 4 bases at J, with 13 bases between. The V gene's germline CDR1 is MRHNA and CDR2 SNTAGT. This CDR3 contains 15 residues.

V is TRBV6-5 and J is TRBJ2-7; D is perhaps TRBD2 (5 bases). Germline assignment: CDR1 MNHEY and CDR2 SVGAGI. The CDR3 is 14 amino acids. Trimming left V 2 bases short and J 7 bases short, with 15 bases between. This CDR3 reads CASSYGGSLLEQYF. The CDR3 region has the DNA TGTGCCAGCAGTTACGGAGGCAGCCTCCTGGAGCAGTACTTC.